This T cell receptor beta chain stems from a study of early T cells in non-severe SARS-CoV-2 infection. As for the study in general: Sequencing of unsorted whole blood was done on bulk RNA, leaving chains unpaired.

Study conclusions and caveats: Private and CD4 specificities were missed by VDJdb matching, which favored anti-spike CD8 responses.

CDR1 is SGHDN and CDR2 is FVKESK in the germline V gene. The CDR3 extends over 13 amino acids. Individual cDNA molecules were tagged with unique molecular identifiers. One entry per CDR3 protein, called by TCRdb with MiXCR from the 5' RACE reads. Of approximately 58,000 distinct CDR3 sequences in the sample, roughly 6.8% are singletons; the top ten hold under 5%. A remark on this clonotype: Its antigen is unidentified. Since a much larger clone is just one base distant, this may be a read error.

This sequence joins TRBV14 and TRBJ1-1; no clear D gene. The source is an adult who was a healthcare worker with PCR-confirmed SARS-CoV-2 infection or an uninfected control (not recorded which). The sample taken for sequencing was whole blood. CDR3: CVSSLGLNTEAFF. The CDR3 DNA reads as TGTGTCAGCAGCCTGGGCCTGAACACTGAAGCTTTCTTT.